A selection of T cell receptor beta chains follows, all from one sample in a study of cytomegalovirus exposure and HLA in healthy donors. TCRdb keeps only in-frame clones here, not all; method: immunoSEQ multiplex PCR. The sample holds 140,000 or so clones, roughly a tenth seen once. Sequencing was performed on PBMCs. The receptors come from a male donor in good health and CMV-seronegative. CDR3s leave out the opening cysteine and the closing phenylalanine or tryptophan. Fields, in order: V gene, clone size, CDR3 protein. Clone size, where shown, is once, few, many, or a class for clones that have expanded.

v_gene: TRBV4-2; abundance: -; CDR3aa: ASSQDHGGESDTQY
v_gene: TRBV28; abundance: few; CDR3aa: ASASSRGDTQY
v_gene: TRBV7-3; abundance: -; CDR3aa: ASSLTTGVTDTQY
v_gene: TRBV19; abundance: few; CDR3aa: ASSLAGGYNTQY
v_gene: TRBV4-1; abundance: few; CDR3aa: ASSQEGGGNEQF
v_gene: TRBV2; abundance: few; CDR3aa: ASSDGQGWVAKNIQY
v_gene: TRBV11-1; abundance: -; CDR3aa: ASSLETGNTEAF
v_gene: TRBV5-1; abundance: -; CDR3aa: ASSLEGQSGNTIY
v_gene: TRBV2; abundance: few; CDR3aa: ASSRLAQIYNEQF
v_gene: TRBV10-3; abundance: few; CDR3aa: AISAQGTTEAF